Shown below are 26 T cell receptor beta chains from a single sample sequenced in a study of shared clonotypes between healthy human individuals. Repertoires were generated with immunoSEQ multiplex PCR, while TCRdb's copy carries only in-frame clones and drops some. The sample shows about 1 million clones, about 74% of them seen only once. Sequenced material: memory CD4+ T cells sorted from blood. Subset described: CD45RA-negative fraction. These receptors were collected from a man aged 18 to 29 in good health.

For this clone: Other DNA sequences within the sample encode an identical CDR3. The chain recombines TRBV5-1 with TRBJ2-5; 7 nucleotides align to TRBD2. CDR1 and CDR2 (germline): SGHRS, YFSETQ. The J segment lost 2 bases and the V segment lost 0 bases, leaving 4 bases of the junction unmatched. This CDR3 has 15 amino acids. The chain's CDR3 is CASSLAGTNQETQYF. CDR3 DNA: TGCGCCAGCAGCTTGGCTGGGACTAATCAAGAGACCCAGTACTTC.

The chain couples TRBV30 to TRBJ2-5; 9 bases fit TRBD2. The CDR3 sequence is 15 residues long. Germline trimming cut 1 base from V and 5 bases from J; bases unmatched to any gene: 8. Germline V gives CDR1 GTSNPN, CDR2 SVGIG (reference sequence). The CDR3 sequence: CAWSDQTLAGETQYF. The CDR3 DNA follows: TGTGCCTGGAGTGACCAAACTCTAGCGGGGGAGACCCAGTACTTC.

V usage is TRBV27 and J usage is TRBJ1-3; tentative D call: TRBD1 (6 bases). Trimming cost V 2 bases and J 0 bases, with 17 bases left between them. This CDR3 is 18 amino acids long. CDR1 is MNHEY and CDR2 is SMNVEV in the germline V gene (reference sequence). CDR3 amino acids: CASSLGGGGSRSGNTIYF. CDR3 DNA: TGTGCCAGCAGTTTAGGTGGGGGGGGCAGCCGCTCTGGAAACACCATATATTTT.

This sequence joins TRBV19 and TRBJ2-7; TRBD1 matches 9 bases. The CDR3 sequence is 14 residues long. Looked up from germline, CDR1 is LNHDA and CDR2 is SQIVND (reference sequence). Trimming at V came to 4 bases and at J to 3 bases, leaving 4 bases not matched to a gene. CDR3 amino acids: CASSTGTGLYEQYF. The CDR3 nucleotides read TGTGCCAGTAGTACCGGGACAGGGCTCTACGAGCAGTACTTC. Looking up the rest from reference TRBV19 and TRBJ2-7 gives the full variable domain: DGGITQSPKYLFRKEGQNVTLSCEQNLNHDAMYWYRQDPGQGLRLIYYSQIVNDFQKGDIAEGYSVSREKKESFPLTVTSAQKNPTAFYLCASSTGTGLYEQYFGPGTRLTVT.

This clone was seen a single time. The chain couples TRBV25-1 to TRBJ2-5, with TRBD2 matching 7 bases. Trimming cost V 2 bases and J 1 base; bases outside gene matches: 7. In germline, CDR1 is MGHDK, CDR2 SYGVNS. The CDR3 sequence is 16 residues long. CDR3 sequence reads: CASSEGGLAAQETQYF. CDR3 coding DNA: TGTGCCAGCAGTGAAGGAGGGCTAGCGGCCCAAGAGACCCAGTACTTC.

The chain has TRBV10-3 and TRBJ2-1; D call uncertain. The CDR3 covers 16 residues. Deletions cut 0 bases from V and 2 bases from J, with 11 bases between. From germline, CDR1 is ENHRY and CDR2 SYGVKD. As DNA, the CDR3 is TGTGCCATCAGTGAGTCGAATAGGACCCCCTACAATGAGCAGTTCTTC. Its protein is CAISESNRTPYNEQFF.

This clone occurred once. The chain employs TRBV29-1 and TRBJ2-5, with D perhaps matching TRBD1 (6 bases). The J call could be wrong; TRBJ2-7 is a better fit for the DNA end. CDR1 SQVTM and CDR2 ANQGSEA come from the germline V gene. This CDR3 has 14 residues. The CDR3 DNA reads TGCAGCGTTGAAAGCCAGGGGAGCTCCTACGAGCAGTACTTC. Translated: CSVESQGSSYEQYF.

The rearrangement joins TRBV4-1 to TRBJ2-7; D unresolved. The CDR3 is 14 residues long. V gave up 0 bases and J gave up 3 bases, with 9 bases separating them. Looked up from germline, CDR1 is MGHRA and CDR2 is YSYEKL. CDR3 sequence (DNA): TGCGCCAGCAGCCAAGAAGCCGGGCTCTACGAGCAGTACTTC. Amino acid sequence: CASSQEAGLYEQYF.

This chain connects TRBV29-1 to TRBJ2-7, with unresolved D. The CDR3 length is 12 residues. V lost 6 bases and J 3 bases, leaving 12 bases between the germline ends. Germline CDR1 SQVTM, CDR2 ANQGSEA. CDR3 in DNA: TGCAGCGTCGACGGGTCCGGCTACGAGCAGTACTTC. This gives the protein CSVDGSGYEQYF.

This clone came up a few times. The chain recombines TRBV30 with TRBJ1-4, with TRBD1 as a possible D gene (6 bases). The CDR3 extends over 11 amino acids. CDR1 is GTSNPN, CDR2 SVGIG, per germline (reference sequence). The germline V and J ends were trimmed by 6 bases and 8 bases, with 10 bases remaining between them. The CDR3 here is CACLRGEKLFF. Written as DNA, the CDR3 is TGTGCCTGTCTTAGGGGGGAAAAACTGTTTTTT.

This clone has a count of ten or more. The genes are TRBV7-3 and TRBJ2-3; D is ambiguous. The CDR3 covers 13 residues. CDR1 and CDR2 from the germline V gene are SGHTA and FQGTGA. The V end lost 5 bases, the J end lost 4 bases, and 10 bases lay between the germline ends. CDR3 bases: TGTGCCAGCAGCCGCGGTGGCGCAGATACGCAGTATTTT. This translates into CASSRGGADTQYF. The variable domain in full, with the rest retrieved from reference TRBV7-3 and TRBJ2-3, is GAGVSQTPSNKVTEKGKYVELRCDPISGHTALYWYRQSLGQGPEFLIYFQGTGAADDSGLPNDRFFAVRPEGSVSTLKIQRTERGDSAVYLCASSRGGADTQYFGPGTRLTVL.

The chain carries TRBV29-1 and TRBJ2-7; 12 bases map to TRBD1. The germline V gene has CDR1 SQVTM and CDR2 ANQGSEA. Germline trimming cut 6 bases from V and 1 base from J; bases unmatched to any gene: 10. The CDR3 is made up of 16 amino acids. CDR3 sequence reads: CSVQHGTGGRSYEQYF. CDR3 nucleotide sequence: TGCAGCGTCCAACACGGGACAGGGGGCAGGTCCTACGAGCAGTACTTC.

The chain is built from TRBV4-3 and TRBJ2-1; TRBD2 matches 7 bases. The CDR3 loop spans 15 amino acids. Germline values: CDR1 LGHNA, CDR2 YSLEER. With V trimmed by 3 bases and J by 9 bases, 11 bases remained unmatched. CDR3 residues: CASSHGGPGGGEQFF. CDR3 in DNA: TGCGCCAGCAGCCATGGGGGTCCGGGAGGTGGTGAGCAGTTCTTC.

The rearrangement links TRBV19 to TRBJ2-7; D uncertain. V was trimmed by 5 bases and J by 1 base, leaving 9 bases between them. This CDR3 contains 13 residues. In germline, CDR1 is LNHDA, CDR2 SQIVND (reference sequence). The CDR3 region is CASSSQVSYEQYF. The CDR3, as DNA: TGTGCCAGTAGTTCCCAGGTATCCTACGAGCAGTACTTC.

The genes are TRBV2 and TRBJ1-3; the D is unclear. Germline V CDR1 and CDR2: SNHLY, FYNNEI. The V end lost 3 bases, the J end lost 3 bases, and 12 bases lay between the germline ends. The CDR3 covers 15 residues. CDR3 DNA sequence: TGTGCCAGCAGTGATAGGGTAACGGTTGGAAACACCATATATTTT. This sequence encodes CASSDRVTVGNTIYF.

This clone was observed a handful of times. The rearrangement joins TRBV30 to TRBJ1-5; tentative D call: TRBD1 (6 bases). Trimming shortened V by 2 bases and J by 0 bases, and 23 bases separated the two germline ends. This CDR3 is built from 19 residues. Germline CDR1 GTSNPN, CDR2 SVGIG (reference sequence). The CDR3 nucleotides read TGTGCCTGGAGTCCCCGCCGGGGGCAGGGGATGTATAGCAATCAGCCCCAGCATTTT. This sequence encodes CAWSPRRGQGMYSNQPQHF.

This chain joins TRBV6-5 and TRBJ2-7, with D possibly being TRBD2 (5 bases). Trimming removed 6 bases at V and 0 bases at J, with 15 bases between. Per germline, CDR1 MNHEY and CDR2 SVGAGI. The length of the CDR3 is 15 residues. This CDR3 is CASSGSATNSYEQYF. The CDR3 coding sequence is TGTGCCAGCAGCGGTTCCGCGACTAACTCCTACGAGCAGTACTTC.

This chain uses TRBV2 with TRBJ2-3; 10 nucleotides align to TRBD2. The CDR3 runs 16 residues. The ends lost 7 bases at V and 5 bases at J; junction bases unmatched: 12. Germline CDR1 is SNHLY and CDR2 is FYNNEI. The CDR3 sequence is CASNSGASGGKDTQYF. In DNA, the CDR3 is TGTGCCAGCAACAGCGGGGCTAGCGGGGGTAAAGATACGCAGTATTTT. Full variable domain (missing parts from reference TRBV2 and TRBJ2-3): EPEVTQTPSHQVTQMGQEVILRCVPISNHLYFYWYRQILGQKVEFLVSFYNNEISEKSEIFDDQFSVERPDGSNFTLKIRSTKLEDSAMYFCASNSGASGGKDTQYFGPGTRLTVL.

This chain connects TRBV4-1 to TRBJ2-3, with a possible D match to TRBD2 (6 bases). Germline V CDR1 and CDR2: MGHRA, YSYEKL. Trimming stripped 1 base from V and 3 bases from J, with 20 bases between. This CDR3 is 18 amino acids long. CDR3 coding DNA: TGCGCCAGCAGCCAAGCGCCACGGGGCGGGGCTAAAACAGATACGCAGTATTTT. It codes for CASSQAPRGGAKTDTQYF.

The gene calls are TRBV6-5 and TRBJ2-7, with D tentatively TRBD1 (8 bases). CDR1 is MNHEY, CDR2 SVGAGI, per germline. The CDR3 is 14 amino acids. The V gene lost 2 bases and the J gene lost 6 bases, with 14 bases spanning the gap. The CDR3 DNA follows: TGTGCCAGCAGTTACCGACAGGGGAGGGGCGAGCAGTACTTC. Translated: CASSYRQGRGEQYF.

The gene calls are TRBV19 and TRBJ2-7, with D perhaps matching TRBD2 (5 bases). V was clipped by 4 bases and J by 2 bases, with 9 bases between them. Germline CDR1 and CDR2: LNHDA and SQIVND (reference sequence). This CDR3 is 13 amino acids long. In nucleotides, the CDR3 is TGTGCCAGTAGTAGCAGGCGGGCCTACGAGCAGTACTTC. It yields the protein CASSSRRAYEQYF.

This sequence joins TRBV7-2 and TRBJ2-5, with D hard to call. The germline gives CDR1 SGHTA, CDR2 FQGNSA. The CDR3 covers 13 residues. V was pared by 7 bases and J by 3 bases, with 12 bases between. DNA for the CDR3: TGTGCCAGCACCACGAGACGAAAAGAGACCCAGTACTTC. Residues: CASTTRRKETQYF. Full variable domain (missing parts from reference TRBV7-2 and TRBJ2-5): GAGVSQSPSNKVTEKGKDVELRCDPISGHTALYWYRQSLGQGLEFLIYFQGNSAPDKSGLPSDRFSAERTGGSVSTLTIQRTQQEDSAVYLCASTTRRKETQYFGPGTRLLVL.

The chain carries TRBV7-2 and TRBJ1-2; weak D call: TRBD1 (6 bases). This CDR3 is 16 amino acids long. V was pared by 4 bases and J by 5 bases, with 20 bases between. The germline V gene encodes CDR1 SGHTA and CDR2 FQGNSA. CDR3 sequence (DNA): TGTGCCAGCAGCTCCGACCCTCCGGGAGGGGGGTATGGCTACACCTTC. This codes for CASSSDPPGGGYGYTF.

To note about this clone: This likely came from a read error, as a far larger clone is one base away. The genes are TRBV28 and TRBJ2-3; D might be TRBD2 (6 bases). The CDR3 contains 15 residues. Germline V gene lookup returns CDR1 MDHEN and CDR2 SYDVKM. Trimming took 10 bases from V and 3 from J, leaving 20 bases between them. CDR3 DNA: TGTGCCACCATGTCGGAGGGGCTCGGAACAGATACGCAGTATTTT. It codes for CATMSEGLGTDTQYF.

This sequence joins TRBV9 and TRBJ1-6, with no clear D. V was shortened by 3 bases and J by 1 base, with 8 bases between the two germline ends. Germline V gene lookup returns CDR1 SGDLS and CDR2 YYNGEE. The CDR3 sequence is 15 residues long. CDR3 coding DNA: TGTGCCAGCAGCGAATACTGGTCCTATAATTCACCCCTCCACTTT. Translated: CASSEYWSYNSPLHF. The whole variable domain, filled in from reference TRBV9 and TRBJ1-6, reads DSGVTQTPKHLITATGQRVTLRCSPRSGDLSVYWYQQSLDQGLQFLIQYYNGEERAKGNILERFSAQQFPDLHSELNLSSLELGDSALYFCASSEYWSYNSPLHFGNGTRLTVT.

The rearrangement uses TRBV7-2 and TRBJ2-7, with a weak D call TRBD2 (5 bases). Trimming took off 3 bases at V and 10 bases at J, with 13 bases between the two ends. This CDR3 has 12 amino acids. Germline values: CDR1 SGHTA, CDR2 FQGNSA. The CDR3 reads CASSFLTGNQYF. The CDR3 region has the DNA TGTGCCAGCAGCTTCCTAACGGGGAACCAGTACTTC.